The 3 T cell receptor beta chains below were found in one sample sequenced in a study of T cell responses to AZD1222 COVID-19 vaccine (dated by TCRdb to the early 2020s). Library prep was done by the immunoSEQ multiplex PCR assay. TCRdb stores this immuneACCESS table with in-frame sequences only. Part of the clones is absent; in the studies checked, under half of the shortfall reflects unresolved V genes, and no reason is known for the rest. Within this sample are more than 95,000 clones, with 88% of them counted one time only. The biggest ten clones account for around 6% of the sample. The sample's time point label is to be understood as: baseline before first vaccination. Sequencing used peripheral blood, obtained on day 0 of AZD1222 vaccination. The origin of the receptors is an adult in good health.

This clone was counted a single time. CDR3 sequence: CSASVVAGNTIYF. For the CDR3, the DNA is TGCAGTGCTAGTGTGGTGGCTGGAAACACCATATATTTT. This chain joins TRBV20-1 and TRBJ1-3; D gene ambiguous. V was trimmed by 3 bases and J by 2 bases, leaving 8 bases between them. The CDR3 totals 13 residues. CDR1 DFQATT and CDR2 SNEGSKA come from the germline V gene (reference sequence).

The V and J genes are TRBV27 and TRBJ2-3; 7 nucleotides line up with TRBD2. Germline V CDR1 and CDR2: MNHEY, SMNVEV (reference sequence). The CDR3 covers 16 residues. V gave up 3 bases and J gave up 4 bases; unmatched junction bases: 10. The CDR3 nucleotides are TGTGCCAGCAGTTTTAACAGCGGGAACCCCCCAGATACGCAGTATTTT. Residues: CASSFNSGNPPDTQYF.

This chain uses TRBV6-2 or TRBV6-3 with TRBJ1-5, with TRBD1 identical over 9 bases. The germline V gene encodes CDR1 MNHEY and CDR2 SVGEGT. CDR3 length equals 17 residues. V shed 0 bases, J shed 3 bases, and the junction held 6 bases outside the gene matches. CDR3 sequence: CASSYSKGQGLNQPQHF. The CDR3 coding sequence is TGTGCCAGCAGTTACTCGAAGGGACAGGGCCTCAATCAGCCCCAGCATTTT.